This TCR beta chain was documented in a study of blood T cell repertoires in COVID-19. For the study at large: Some COVID-19 samples were acute and others convalescent; all came from the United States, Italy and Spain.

Produced via immunoSEQ multiplex PCR; TCRdb's table is partial and in-frame only. The sample consists of about 300,000 clones, around 87% of them appearing once. The CDR3 has 13 amino acids. J was trimmed by 8 bases and V by 5 bases; bases with no gene match: 8. The germline V gene has CDR1 SGHAT and CDR2 FQNNGV. The sequence was collected from a man in his late teens or twenties with active or convalescent COVID-19. The sample comprised peripheral blood. V is TRBV11-2 and J is TRBJ1-1, with 7 bases aligning to TRBD1. DNA for the CDR3: TGTGCCAGCAGCCTGAACAGGGGCCAAGAAGCTTTCTTT. This encodes CASSLNRGQEAFF.